This T cell receptor beta chain was identified in a study of beta chain features in type 1 diabetes (dated by TCRdb to 2016 to 2019). For context, the study as a whole: No differences in mean age, gender distribution, total cell number or subset yield were found between patients and healthy donors. A total of 90 million to 140 million sorted cells were examined across all samples, and RNA yield correlated strongly with the number of cells per subset. The study compared the TCRB repertoires of sorted circulating CD4+ T cell subsets in recently diagnosed type 1 diabetes patients with those in matched healthy donors. Whereas all 30 or so donors provided naive and central memory subsets, regulatory and stem cell-like memory subsets were isolated from just 8 patients and roughly 8 healthy donors.

The study at large found these results: Patients with type 1 diabetes made fewer insertions and deleted more nucleotides at VDJ recombination sites, implying thymic rearrangement abnormalities. A moderate but significant shortening of TCRB CDR3 length was observed in type 1 diabetes patients in all four CD4+ subsets. PCR may preferentially amplify shorter templates, but because patient and control samples were amplified and corrected together, any resulting skew would affect both groups equally. Naive, central memory and regulatory TCRB repertoires appeared to be more similar among patients than among healthy donors. Because the HLA sub-analyses included only small numbers of individuals, any influence of HLA type on TCRB rearrangement was left unresolved. Sequencing cDNA rather than genomic DNA could over-represent highly expressing activated cells, although activation and CD3 levels did not differ between groups.

This clone was seen at least ten times. Its antigen is currently not known. Per-base qualities were not stored, and no clone one base away is much larger. Clipping removes 3 bases from V and 6 bases from J, with 8 as the unmatched junction base count. CDR1 and CDR2, looked up from the germline V gene, are KGHSH and LQKENI. The CDR3 spans 14 residues, from the cysteine through the phenylalanine. CDR3 DNA is the only sequence kept; it has 42 bases, read in frame from the first base. The entire isolated RNA was reverse transcribed using the High Capacity cDNA Reverse Transcription Kit, and thus expressed TCRB transcripts were sequenced. Naive, central memory and regulatory T cell samples underwent deep immunoSEQ sequencing, averaging around 4 million total reads per sample. Sorted cells were lysed in RLT buffer, and RNA was extracted using DNase-treated RNeasy Micro or Mini kits according to cell number. To prevent cross-contamination, each cell subset was processed individually, whereas patient and healthy donor samples were processed jointly. The immunoSEQ multiplex PCR was used to amplify TCRB sequences from cDNA, yielding 87-bp fragments that span the CDR3 region. Amplicons were sequenced on the Illumina HiSeq platform. Per the original workflow: PCR bias was computationally corrected using synthetic template baselines, reads within Hamming distance 2 were collapsed, and singletons that could not be merged were discarded. By aligning reads against IMGT, V, D and J genes, CDR3 length, and insertions or deletions at six rearrangement sites were assigned. Within each subset, clonotype counts were normalized to sorted cell number, and only after that were true diversity and Gini coefficients computed with the tcR R package. Repertoire sharing was quantified using the overlap coefficient calculated on TCRB nucleotide sequences. TCRdb obtained this table from immuneACCESS and retained in-frame rearrangements with V and J assigned. These tables miss some clones; where compared with another copy, unresolved V genes account for less than half of the shortfall, and the remainder is unexplained. V, J and clone size derive from that table, while D and trimming were established from the DNA sequence. This sample holds around 160,000 clones; 8.5% to 10% were observed only once. Of the sample, about 0.75% falls within the top ten clones.

Each donor gave one peripheral blood draw, averaging about 100 mL, which was collected into heparinised tubes. A BD FACSAria II was used to sort naive, central memory, regulatory and stem cell-like memory CD4+ T cells with a panel that included CD45RO, CCR7, CD25, CD127, CD95 and CD27. Purity was above 95% for every sorted population. PBMCs were separated immediately by Lymphoprep density gradient centrifugation and were stained directly, without being cultured. Samples were stained and sorted in pairs, with one healthy donor and one patient per experiment, so that batch effects were minimized. This sequence originates from a woman in her 30s with type 1 diabetes. Sequencing was done on a sample of central memory CD4+ T cells from blood. The chain couples TRBV18 to TRBJ2-7; 7 bases in the junction line up with TRBD2. CDR3 region: CASSPGQGGSEQYF. The nucleotides are TGTGCCAGCTCACCTGGGCAGGGAGGGTCCGAGCAGTACTTC.